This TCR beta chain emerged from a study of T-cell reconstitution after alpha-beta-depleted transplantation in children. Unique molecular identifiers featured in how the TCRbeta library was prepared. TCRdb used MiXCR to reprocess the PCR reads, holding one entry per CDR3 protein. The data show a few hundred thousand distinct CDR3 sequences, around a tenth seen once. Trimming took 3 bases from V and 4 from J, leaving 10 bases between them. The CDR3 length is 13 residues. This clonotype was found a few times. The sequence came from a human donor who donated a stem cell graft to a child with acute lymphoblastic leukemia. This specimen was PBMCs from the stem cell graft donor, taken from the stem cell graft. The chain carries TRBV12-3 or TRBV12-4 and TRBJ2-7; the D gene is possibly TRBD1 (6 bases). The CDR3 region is CASSFRRGYEQYF. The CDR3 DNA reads TGTGCCAGCAGTTTTCGCAGGGGTTACGAGCAGTACTTC.